The 11 T cell receptor beta chains below all came from one sample that was sequenced in a study of cytotoxic CD8 clonotypes in ibrutinib-treated CLL. The assay was immunoSEQ multiplex PCR, and TCRdb's table has in-frame clones only and misses some. The sample gives tens of thousands of clones, 71% of which show up once; 43% is in the top ten. Sequencing used PBMCs, obtained after 12 months of ibrutinib treatment. The receptors come from a human donor with chronic lymphocytic leukemia.

The chain is built from TRBV5-6 and TRBJ2-5; D call uncertain. The CDR3 has 12 amino acids. V was shortened by 0 bases and J by 7 bases, with 7 bases between the two germline ends. Germline V CDR1 and CDR2: SGHDT, YYEEEE. The CDR3 DNA is TGTGCCAGCAGCTTGGGGGAAGTGACCCAGTACTTC. Residues: CASSLGEVTQYF.

The V and J genes are TRBV27 and TRBJ1-4, with a possible D match to TRBD1 (6 bases). Per the germline V gene, CDR1 is MNHEY and CDR2 is SMNVEV (reference sequence). V lost 6 bases, J lost 3 bases, and 17 bases lay in between. The CDR3 totals 16 residues. CDR3 sequence: CASSPLNRAPNEKLFF. For the CDR3, the DNA is TGTGCCAGCAGCCCCCTCAACAGGGCGCCTAATGAAAAACTGTTTTTT.

The rearrangement joins TRBV6-6 to TRBJ2-3, with D possibly TRBD1 on 5 matching bases. This CDR3 region has 15 residues. Looked up from germline, CDR1 is MNHNY and CDR2 is SVGAGI (reference sequence). V was trimmed by 5 bases and J by 2 bases, leaving 14 bases between them. The CDR3 DNA reads as TGTGCCAGCAGTAAAGGGCAGGGCGACACAGATACGCAGTATTTT. Translation gives CASSKGQGDTDTQYF.

J is TRBJ2-7 and V is TRBV2; 9 bases agree with TRBD2. Trimming at V came to 2 bases and at J to 5 bases, leaving 7 bases not matched to a gene. Germline CDR1 is SNHLY and CDR2 is FYNNEI. The CDR3 loop spans 15 amino acids. CDR3 in DNA: TGTGCCAGCAGTGAATTGGGTAGCGGGAGCAACGAGCAGTACTTC. Protein: CASSELGSGSNEQYF.

V is TRBV11-2 and J is TRBJ2-7; possibly TRBD1 or TRBD2 for D (6 bases each). The germline gives CDR1 SGHAT, CDR2 FQNNGV. V was clipped by 5 bases and J by 2 bases, with 16 bases between them. This CDR3 contains 15 residues. The CDR3 bases are TGTGCCAGCAGCGCGGCCGGGGGCGGACCCTACGAGCAGTACTTC. Its protein product is CASSAAGGGPYEQYF.

This rearrangement joins TRBV2 to TRBJ2-2; D may be TRBD2 (5 bases). The germline V gene encodes CDR1 SNHLY and CDR2 FYNNEI. V dropped 7 bases and J dropped 4 bases, with 13 bases sitting between them. The CDR3 totals 14 residues. CDR3 amino acids: CASTDFPGTGELFF. As DNA, the CDR3 is TGTGCCAGCACGGACTTCCCGGGCACCGGGGAGCTGTTTTTT.

The chain is built from TRBV2 and TRBJ2-2; D is perhaps TRBD1 or TRBD2 (5 bases each). Germline V gene data show CDR1 as SNHLY and CDR2 as FYNNEI. The germline V and J ends were trimmed by 8 bases and 3 bases, with 10 bases remaining between them. CDR3 length: 13 amino acids. The CDR3 is CASRDGYTGELFF. CDR3 coding DNA: TGTGCCAGCCGGGACGGTTACACCGGGGAGCTGTTTTTT.

This clone appeared a single time. Other nucleotide sequences in the sample specify the same CDR3. This sequence joins TRBV5-4 and TRBJ1-5; 10 nucleotides align to TRBD1. Looked up from germline, CDR1 is SGHNT and CDR2 is YYREEE (reference sequence). Trimming took 4 bases from V and 5 from J; bases not matched to a gene: 3. The CDR3 contains 14 residues. The CDR3 loop reads CASSDGTGDQPQHF. The CDR3 bases are TGTGCCAGCAGCGATGGGACAGGGGATCAGCCCCAGCATTTT.

The chain combines TRBV7-6 with TRBJ2-3, with TRBD2 identical over 8 bases. V was clipped by 1 base and J by 0 bases; unmatched bases: 3. Germline-derived CDR1 and CDR2 are SGHVS and FNYEAQ. This CDR3 spans 16 amino acids. Here the CDR3 DNA reads TGTGCCAGCAGCTTAGGGGCGGGAGGAAGCACAGATACGCAGTATTTT. This translates into CASSLGAGGSTDTQYF.

This clone turned up a few times. The chain joins TRBV30 to TRBJ1-1; 7 positions agree with TRBD1. In germline, CDR1 is GTSNPN, CDR2 SVGIG (reference sequence). J lost 1 base, V lost 4 bases, and 3 bases had no gene match. The CDR3 sequence is 13 residues long. CDR3 coding DNA: TGTGCCTGGAAAAACAGGGGGAACACTGAAGCTTTCTTT. Its protein is CAWKNRGNTEAFF.

The chain has TRBV9 and TRBJ2-7, with 11 bases that match TRBD2. From germline, CDR1 is SGDLS and CDR2 YYNGEE. V was pared by 4 bases and J by 2 bases, with 8 bases of the junction left unmatched. CDR3 length equals 16 residues. This chain's CDR3 is CASSLRQLAGAYEQYF. Written as DNA, the CDR3 is TGTGCCAGCAGCCTAAGACAACTAGCGGGAGCCTACGAGCAGTACTTC.